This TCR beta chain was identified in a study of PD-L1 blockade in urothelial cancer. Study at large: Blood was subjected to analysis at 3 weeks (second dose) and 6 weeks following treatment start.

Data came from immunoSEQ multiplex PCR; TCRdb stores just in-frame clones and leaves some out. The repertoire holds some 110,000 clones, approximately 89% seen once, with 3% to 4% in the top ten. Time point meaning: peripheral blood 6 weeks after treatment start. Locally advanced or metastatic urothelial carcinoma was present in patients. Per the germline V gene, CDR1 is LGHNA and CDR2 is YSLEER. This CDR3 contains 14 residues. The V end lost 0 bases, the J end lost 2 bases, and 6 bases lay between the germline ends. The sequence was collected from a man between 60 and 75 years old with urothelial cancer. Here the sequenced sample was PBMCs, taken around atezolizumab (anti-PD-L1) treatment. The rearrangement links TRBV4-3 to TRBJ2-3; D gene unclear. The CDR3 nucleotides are TGCGCCAGCAGCCAAGATCCTAACACAGATACGCAGTATTTT. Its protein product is CASSQDPNTDTQYF.